The 13 T cell receptor beta chains presented below share a single source sample, sequenced in a study of blood T cell repertoires in COVID-19. Clones were sequenced by immunoSEQ multiplex PCR, and TCRdb holds only the in-frame ones, with some missing. The sample holds about 150,000 clones, 70% to 90% seen once. The specimen sequenced was peripheral blood. The receptors derive from a woman aged 60-70 years with COVID-19, enrolled during active disease.

The chain carries TRBV7-9 and TRBJ1-5, with D uncertain. V was trimmed by 4 bases and J by 2 bases, leaving 21 bases between them. The CDR3 loop spans 18 amino acids. Germline V gene sequence: CDR1 SEHNR, CDR2 FQNEAQ (reference sequence). CDR3 in amino acids: CASSSGGFLSEGNQPQHF. CDR3 bases: TGTGCCAGCAGCTCCGGCGGGTTTCTGTCTGAGGGCAATCAGCCCCAGCATTTT.

This chain uses TRBV12-5 with TRBJ2-1, with 10 bases that match TRBD2. The CDR3 is 16 amino acids. CDR1 and CDR2 (germline): LGHNT, FRNRAP. The trim removed 7 bases at V and 3 bases at J, leaving 9 bases unmatched. CDR3 sequence: CASAPPGLAIYNEQFF. The CDR3 DNA is TGTGCTAGTGCCCCACCGGGACTAGCGATCTACAATGAGCAGTTCTTC.

This chain connects TRBV25-1 to TRBJ1-2, with TRBD1 as a possible D gene (6 bases). Germline V gene lookup returns CDR1 MGHDK and CDR2 SYGVNS. CDR3 length: 15 amino acids. The V and J ends lost 3 bases and 4 bases respectively, with 15 bases between them. The chain's CDR3 is CASSDPGPRGYGYTF. CDR3 nucleotides: TGTGCCAGCAGTGACCCTGGACCCAGGGGCTATGGCTACACCTTC.

This chain joins TRBV4-1 and TRBJ1-2; 8 bases match TRBD1. CDR3 length: 16 residues. Germline CDR1 MGHRA, CDR2 YSYEKL. Germline trimming cut 2 bases from V and 0 bases from J; bases unmatched to any gene: 5. CDR3 nucleotides: TGCGCCAGCAGCCAAAGACAGGGGATAGCTAACTATGGCTACACCTTC. Translation: CASSQRQGIANYGYTF.

The gene calls are TRBV7-2 and TRBJ2-7; 8 nucleotides match TRBD1. The length of the CDR3 is 14 residues. Germline CDR1 and CDR2: SGHTA and FQGNSA. Trimming removed 5 bases from V and 4 bases from J; junction bases left unmatched: 7. The CDR3 protein is CASSSGQGLYEQYV. The CDR3 coding sequence is TGTGCCAGCAGCAGCGGACAGGGCCTATACGAGCAGTACGTC.

The genes are TRBV7-2 and TRBJ2-3; 7 positions agree with TRBD2. The CDR3 has 17 residues. Germline lookup yields CDR1 SGHTA and CDR2 FQGNSA. J lost 0 bases, V lost 2 bases, and 8 bases had no gene match. The CDR3 is CASSLTSASGSTDTQYF. The CDR3 DNA sequence: TGTGCCAGCAGCTTAACGTCGGCTAGCGGTAGCACAGATACGCAGTATTTT.

The V gene is TRBV5-1, the J gene TRBJ2-2; TRBD2 aligns across 7 bases. The CDR3 covers 16 residues. V shed 5 bases and J 4 bases; nucleotides not matched to a gene: 11. Germline loops: CDR1 SGHRS, CDR2 YFSETQ. The DNA for the CDR3 is TGCGCCAGCAGAGGTTTGGCTAGCGGCCCCACCGGGGAGCTGTTTTTT. Protein: CASRGLASGPTGELFF. Based on the CDR3 plus reference TRBV5-1 and TRBJ2-2, the full variable domain is KAGVTQTPRYLIKTRGQQVTLSCSPISGHRSVSWYQQTPGQGLQFLFEYFSETQRNKGNFPGRFSGRQFSNSRSEMNVSTLELGDSALYLCASRGLASGPTGELFFGEGSRLTVL.

The gene calls are TRBV2 and TRBJ1-6; a weak D match, TRBD1 (6 bases). This CDR3 spans 14 amino acids. CDR1 is SNHLY, CDR2 FYNNEI, per germline. Trimming stripped 5 bases from V and 3 bases from J, with 8 bases between. CDR3 bases: TGTGCCAGCAGTCAACAGGGCTATAATTCACCCCTCCACTTT. Its protein is CASSQQGYNSPLHF.

CDR3 DNA: TGTGCCAGCAGCTCTGGACAGATCCAAGAGACCCAGTACTTC. Translation: CASSSGQIQETQYF. The chain carries TRBV5-4 and TRBJ2-5; a possible D gene is TRBD1 (6 bases). V lost 3 bases and J lost 1, with 10 bases in between. This CDR3 is 14 amino acids long. Germline CDR1 SGHNT, CDR2 YYREEE (reference sequence).

This sequence joins TRBV9 and TRBJ1-1; 7 bases map to TRBD1. CDR3 length: 14 amino acids. V lost 2 bases, J lost 6 bases, and 7 bases stayed unmatched. Germline V lookup: CDR1 SGDLS, CDR2 YYNGEE. The CDR3, as DNA: TGTGCCAGCAGCGTCCGACAGGGAGCGGCTGAAGCTTTCTTT. Amino acids: CASSVRQGAAEAFF.

V usage is TRBV6-4 and J usage is TRBJ1-2, with TRBD1 as a possible D gene (6 bases). The CDR3 is 12 residues long. Germline V gives CDR1 MRHNA, CDR2 SNTAGT. V dropped 9 bases and J dropped 4 bases, with 12 bases sitting between them. The CDR3, as DNA: TGTGCCAGTCTCCGGGACACCTATGGCTACACCTTC. This sequence encodes CASLRDTYGYTF.

This sequence joins TRBV11-3 and TRBJ2-1, with 8 positions matching TRBD1. V gave up 4 bases and J gave up 2 bases; unmatched junction bases: 4. The CDR3 sequence is 15 residues long. Germline lookup yields CDR1 SGHNT and CDR2 YENEEA. The CDR3 bases are TGTGCCAGCAGCTCAGCAGGGGGCACCTACAATGAGCAGTTCTTC. The encoded protein is CASSSAGGTYNEQFF. The full variable domain, in which reference TRBV11-3 and TRBJ2-1 provide the parts outside the CDR3, is EAGVVQSPRYKIIEKKQPVAFWCNPISGHNTLYWYLQNLGQGPELLIRYENEEAVDDSQLPKDRFSAERLKGVDSTLKIQPAELGDSAVYLCASSSAGGTYNEQFFGPGTRLTVL.

This chain uses TRBV7-2 with TRBJ1-5, with TRBD1 as a possible D gene (6 bases). The germline V gene has CDR1 SGHTA and CDR2 FQGNSA. Trimming cost V 4 bases and J 3 bases, with 13 bases left between them. The CDR3 has 15 residues. The CDR3 is CASSSRQGINQPQHF. CDR3 sequence (DNA): TGTGCCAGCAGCTCCCGGCAGGGGATCAATCAGCCCCAGCATTTT.